This TCR beta chain was profiled in a study of blood T cell repertoires in COVID-19. Study-wide context: Acute and convalescent COVID-19 samples came from the United States, Italy and Spain. Sample material is recorded as cDNA or gDNA derived from T cells, B-cell-depleted T cells, or PBMCs.

J lost 13 bases, V lost 10 bases, and 15 bases had no gene match. The CDR3 contains 14 residues. CDR1 KGHSH and CDR2 LQKENI come from the germline V gene. Per the study methods: Amplification from reference gene primers served as the basis for estimated nucleated cell counts. The data were produced by immunoSEQ multiplex PCR, yet TCRdb's version contains in-frame clones alone and is incomplete. Clone size and the V and J calls come from that table; the DNA yielded D and trimming. This sample has fewer than 250,000 clones, with roughly four fifths found just once. Material for sequencing was peripheral blood. The rearrangement joins TRBV18 to TRBJ1-5; 11 nucleotides line up with TRBD1. The origin of this receptor is a middle-aged woman with active or convalescent COVID-19. CDR3 coding DNA: TGTGCCACGTCCGAGGGGACAGGGGGGATGGTGCAGCATTTT. Protein product: CATSEGTGGMVQHF.